What follows are 24 T cell receptor beta chains derived from one specimen sequenced in a study of blood T cell repertoires in COVID-19. Sequenced by immunoSEQ multiplex PCR; TCRdb stores in-frame clones only, minus some. The top ten hold 3.5% of the sample, which has about 59,000 clones, about 83% seen once. The sequenced sample consisted of peripheral blood. The receptors come from a woman older than 75 with acute or convalescent COVID-19.

The V and J genes are TRBV5-4 and TRBJ2-3, with D possibly being TRBD2 (6 bases). This CDR3 has 17 residues. V dropped 0 bases and J dropped 0 bases, with 14 bases sitting between them. Germline CDR1 is SGHNT and CDR2 is YYREEE (reference sequence). CDR3 bases: TGTGCCAGCAGCTTGGATCCAAGCGGGCTTAGCACAGATACGCAGTATTTT. Protein product: CASSLDPSGLSTDTQYF.

The chain carries TRBV27 and TRBJ1-2, with TRBD1 identical over 7 bases. Germline V CDR1 and CDR2: MNHEY, SMNVEV (reference sequence). J gave up 4 bases and V 4 bases, and 12 bases lay outside the gene matches. The CDR3 length is 16 residues. The CDR3 bases are TGTGCCAGCAGTTCGACCGGGACAGCTCCTGGCTATGGCTACACCTTC. Translating it yields CASSSTGTAPGYGYTF.

In its sample, this clone was seen once. The DNA of the CDR3 is TGTGCCAGCAGCGCAAGGGGGGGCGGGGAGACCCAGTACTTC. Translation: CASSARGGGETQYF. The rearrangement uses TRBV7-9 and TRBJ2-5, with a tentative D call TRBD2 (7 bases). V gave up 5 bases and J gave up 5 bases, with 15 bases separating them. Germline V CDR1 and CDR2: SEHNR, FQNEAQ (reference sequence). This CDR3 has 14 amino acids.

This clone was recorded once. The chain employs TRBV19 and TRBJ1-1; TRBD1 is a possible D gene (6 bases). The ends were cut back, 1 base at V and 5 bases at J, with 23 bases in the middle. The germline V gene encodes CDR1 LNHDA and CDR2 SQIVND (reference sequence). The CDR3 is 18 amino acids. The CDR3 nucleotides are TGTGCCAGTAGTATAGTAGGGGGGGCCGAATCCCGGGGAACTGAAGCTTTCTTT. Translating it yields CASSIVGGAESRGTEAFF. The full variable domain, in which reference TRBV19 and TRBJ1-1 provide the parts outside the CDR3, is DGGITQSPKYLFRKEGQNVTLSCEQNLNHDAMYWYRQDPGQGLRLIYYSQIVNDFQKGDIAEGYSVSREKKESFPLTVTSAQKNPTAFYLCASSIVGGAESRGTEAFFGQGTRLTVV.

The gene calls are TRBV15 and TRBJ1-6; the D gene is possibly TRBD1 (6 bases). V was trimmed by 3 bases and J by 7 bases, leaving 10 bases between them. This CDR3 is built from 14 residues. Germline V lookup: CDR1 LNHNV, CDR2 YYDKDF (reference sequence). The CDR3 loop is CATSRDSLNSPLHF. CDR3 sequence (DNA): TGTGCCACCAGCAGGGACAGCTTAAATTCACCCCTCCACTTT.

This clone showed up just once. The rearrangement uses TRBV29-1 and TRBJ1-1; D remains unclear. Germline values: CDR1 SQVTM, CDR2 ANQGSEA. The CDR3 is made up of 12 amino acids. The V gene lost 7 bases and the J gene lost 7 bases, with 16 bases spanning the gap. CDR3 sequence reads: CSGTGRPDEAFF. DNA for the CDR3: TGCAGCGGTACGGGTAGGCCTGATGAAGCTTTCTTT.

This rearrangement joins TRBV15 to TRBJ2-7; TRBD2 is a possible D gene (5 bases). Trimming stripped 4 bases from V and 5 bases from J, with 15 bases between. Germline loops: CDR1 LNHNV, CDR2 YYDKDF (reference sequence). The CDR3 runs 14 residues. The CDR3 reads CATSTPSSSDEQYF. The CDR3 bases are TGTGCCACCAGCACCCCTAGCTCTTCTGACGAGCAGTACTTC.

The CDR3 reads CASSMGQTNTGELFF. CDR3 nucleotide sequence: TGTGCCAGTAGTATGGGGCAGACGAACACCGGGGAGCTGTTTTTT. V and J are TRBV19 and TRBJ2-2; D is possibly TRBD1 (5 bases). CDR1 and CDR2 from the germline V gene are LNHDA and SQIVND (reference sequence). The CDR3 covers 15 residues. With 3 bases removed from V and 0 bases from J, the gap between germline ends came to 8 bases. The full variable domain, completed using reference TRBV19 and TRBJ2-2, is DGGITQSPKYLFRKEGQNVTLSCEQNLNHDAMYWYRQDPGQGLRLIYYSQIVNDFQKGDIAEGYSVSREKKESFPLTVTSAQKNPTAFYLCASSMGQTNTGELFFGEGSRLTVL.

The chain links TRBV28 to TRBJ1-1, with D possibly TRBD1 on 5 matching bases. This CDR3 region has 14 residues. Germline CDR1 reads MDHEN; CDR2 reads SYDVKM. V was trimmed by 5 bases and J by 1 base, leaving 11 bases between them. CDR3 residues: CASSLGHKNTEAFF. The CDR3 DNA reads TGTGCCAGCAGTCTTGGACACAAGAACACTGAAGCTTTCTTT.

This chain joins TRBV5-1 and TRBJ2-1; tentative D call: TRBD2 (6 bases). The V end lost 3 bases, the J end lost 7 bases, and 14 bases lay between the germline ends. Per germline, CDR1 SGHRS and CDR2 YFSETQ. The CDR3 sequence is 14 residues long. The CDR3 DNA reads TGCGCCAGCAGCTCGGGAGTTTTATGGAATGAGCAGTTCTTC. It encodes CASSSGVLWNEQFF.

This clone was seen just once. The J gene is TRBJ1-5, the V gene TRBV6-2 or TRBV6-3; 7 bases map to TRBD1. This CDR3 contains 14 residues. With 5 bases clipped from V and 6 bases from J, the junction kept 7 bases outside the gene matches. Per the germline V gene, CDR1 is MNHEY and CDR2 is SVGEGT. CDR3 DNA sequence: TGTGCCAGCAGTAACTACAGGGGTAGTCAGCCCCAGCATTTT. Translated, it gives CASSNYRGSQPQHF.

The chain joins TRBV6-5 to TRBJ2-7; 7 bases map to TRBD1. CDR3 length: 15 residues. The junction had 11 bases not matched to a gene; V was cut back by 4 bases and J by 5 bases. Per germline, CDR1 MNHEY and CDR2 SVGAGI. CDR3 amino acids: CASSLTSSQGNEQYF. CDR3 bases: TGTGCCAGCAGTTTGACCTCCTCACAGGGGAACGAGCAGTACTTC.

This clone showed up just a few times. The chain joins TRBV3-1 (or the pseudogene TRBV3-2) to TRBJ1-1, with 8 bases fitting TRBD1. Germline trimming cut 4 bases from V and 8 bases from J; bases unmatched to any gene: 3. CDR3 size: 12 residues. Germline CDR1 and CDR2: LGHDT and YNNKEL (reference sequence). The CDR3 nucleotides read TGTGCCAGCAGCCGGGGACAGGCCGAAGCTTTCTTT. Translating it yields CASSRGQAEAFF.

The genes are TRBV12-3 or TRBV12-4 and TRBJ2-7, with a possible D match to TRBD2 (7 bases). Trimming removed 3 bases from V and 13 bases from J, with 13 bases in between. The CDR3 is made up of 11 amino acids. The CDR3 sequence: CASSFGGAQYF. CDR3 DNA: TGTGCCAGCAGTTTTGGGGGGGCTCAATACTTC.

The CDR3 sequence is CASSEYRGREQPQHF. CDR3 DNA sequence: TGTGCCAGCAGTGAATACAGGGGGCGGGAACAGCCCCAGCATTTT. The J gene is TRBJ1-5, the V gene TRBV6-1; 9 nucleotides line up with TRBD1. The V and J ends lost 2 bases and 7 bases, in that order; junction bases with no gene match: 6. Germline CDR1 reads MNHNS; CDR2 reads SASEGT. The CDR3 totals 15 residues.

The V gene is TRBV3-1 (or the pseudogene TRBV3-2), the J gene TRBJ2-2, with 7 bases aligning to TRBD1. CDR1 is LGHDT and CDR2 is YNNKEL in the germline V gene (reference sequence). The CDR3 loop spans 16 amino acids. V lost 2 bases to trimming and J lost 6 bases; unmatched junction nucleotides: 9. CDR3: CASSQLGQVIAGELFF. The CDR3 nucleotides read TGTGCCAGCAGCCAACTTGGACAGGTGATAGCCGGGGAGCTGTTTTTT.

This sequence joins TRBV4-2 and TRBJ2-1; TRBD2 is a possible D gene (5 bases). The germline V and J ends were trimmed by 4 bases and 8 bases, with 15 bases remaining between them. Germline CDR1 and CDR2: LGHNA and YNFKEQ. The CDR3 has 14 amino acids. CDR3 sequence: CASSPQSLSDEQFF. The CDR3 coding sequence is TGTGCCAGCAGCCCGCAAAGCCTTAGCGATGAGCAGTTCTTC.

The chain carries TRBV3-1 (or the pseudogene TRBV3-2) and TRBJ2-2; 9 nucleotides agree with TRBD2. V shed 4 bases, J shed 4 bases, and the junction held 4 bases outside the gene matches. Looked up from germline, CDR1 is LGHDT and CDR2 is YNNKEL (reference sequence). The CDR3 is 15 residues long. CDR3 sequence: CASSPGLAVTGELFF. Written as DNA, the CDR3 is TGTGCCAGCAGCCCGGGACTAGCAGTCACCGGGGAGCTGTTTTTT.

This clone was observed once. The chain carries TRBV11-1 and TRBJ2-5; D is uncertain. Germline V CDR1 and CDR2: SGHAT, FQDESV (reference sequence). The CDR3 runs 11 residues. The ends were cut back, 4 bases at V and 5 bases at J, with 5 bases in the middle. CDR3 sequence: CASSSGETQYF. The CDR3 DNA follows: TGTGCCAGCAGCTCCGGGGAGACCCAGTACTTC.

V and J are TRBV6-6 and TRBJ1-5; 8 bases are a match to TRBD1. The germline gives CDR1 MNHNY, CDR2 SVGAGI (reference sequence). CDR3 size: 16 residues. Trimming took 2 bases from V and 2 from J; bases not matched to a gene: 5. The CDR3 DNA follows: TGTGCCAGCAGTTACCTCCAGGGGGCGGGCAATCAGCCCCAGCATTTT. Encoded protein: CASSYLQGAGNQPQHF.

The chain combines TRBV10-3 with TRBJ2-3; D gene unclear. CDR3 length: 14 residues. V was shortened by 6 bases and J by 0 bases, with 10 bases between the two germline ends. Germline V gene sequence: CDR1 ENHRY, CDR2 SYGVKD. The CDR3 reads CAIREISSTDTQYF. CDR3 sequence (DNA): TGTGCCATCAGAGAGATCTCGAGCACAGATACGCAGTATTTT.

The chain links TRBV7-9 to TRBJ1-1; D is undetermined. V was cut by 2 bases and J by 1 base, with 14 bases left in between. Per germline, CDR1 SEHNR and CDR2 FQNEAQ (reference sequence). The CDR3 sequence is 16 residues long. CDR3 in amino acids: CASSLLSGVGNTEAFF. CDR3 coding DNA: TGTGCCAGCAGCTTATTGTCCGGGGTGGGGAACACTGAAGCTTTCTTT.

This clone was seen only once. The J gene is TRBJ2-3, the V gene TRBV7-9; no clear D. The V gene lost 4 bases and the J gene lost 0 bases, with 5 bases spanning the gap. Germline assignment: CDR1 SEHNR and CDR2 FQNEAQ (reference sequence). The CDR3 spans 13 residues. This CDR3 is CASSSLSTDTQYF. The CDR3 DNA reads as TGTGCCAGCAGCTCTCTTAGCACAGATACGCAGTATTTT. Variable domain in full (rest from reference TRBV7-9 and TRBJ2-3): DTGVSQNPRHKITKRGQNVTFRCDPISEHNRLYWYRQTLGQGPEFLTYFQNEAQLEKSRLLSDRFSAERPKGSFSTLEIQRTEQGDSAMYLCASSSLSTDTQYFGPGTRLTVL.

The chain is built from TRBV7-9 and TRBJ2-3, with 7 bases that match TRBD2. This CDR3 comprises 15 residues. Per germline, CDR1 SEHNR and CDR2 FQNEAQ (reference sequence). V gave up 0 bases and J gave up 5 bases; unmatched junction bases: 5. The CDR3 coding sequence is TGTGCCAGCAGCTTAGCAGCGGGAAGGGTAGATACGCAGTATTTT. Its protein product is CASSLAAGRVDTQYF.